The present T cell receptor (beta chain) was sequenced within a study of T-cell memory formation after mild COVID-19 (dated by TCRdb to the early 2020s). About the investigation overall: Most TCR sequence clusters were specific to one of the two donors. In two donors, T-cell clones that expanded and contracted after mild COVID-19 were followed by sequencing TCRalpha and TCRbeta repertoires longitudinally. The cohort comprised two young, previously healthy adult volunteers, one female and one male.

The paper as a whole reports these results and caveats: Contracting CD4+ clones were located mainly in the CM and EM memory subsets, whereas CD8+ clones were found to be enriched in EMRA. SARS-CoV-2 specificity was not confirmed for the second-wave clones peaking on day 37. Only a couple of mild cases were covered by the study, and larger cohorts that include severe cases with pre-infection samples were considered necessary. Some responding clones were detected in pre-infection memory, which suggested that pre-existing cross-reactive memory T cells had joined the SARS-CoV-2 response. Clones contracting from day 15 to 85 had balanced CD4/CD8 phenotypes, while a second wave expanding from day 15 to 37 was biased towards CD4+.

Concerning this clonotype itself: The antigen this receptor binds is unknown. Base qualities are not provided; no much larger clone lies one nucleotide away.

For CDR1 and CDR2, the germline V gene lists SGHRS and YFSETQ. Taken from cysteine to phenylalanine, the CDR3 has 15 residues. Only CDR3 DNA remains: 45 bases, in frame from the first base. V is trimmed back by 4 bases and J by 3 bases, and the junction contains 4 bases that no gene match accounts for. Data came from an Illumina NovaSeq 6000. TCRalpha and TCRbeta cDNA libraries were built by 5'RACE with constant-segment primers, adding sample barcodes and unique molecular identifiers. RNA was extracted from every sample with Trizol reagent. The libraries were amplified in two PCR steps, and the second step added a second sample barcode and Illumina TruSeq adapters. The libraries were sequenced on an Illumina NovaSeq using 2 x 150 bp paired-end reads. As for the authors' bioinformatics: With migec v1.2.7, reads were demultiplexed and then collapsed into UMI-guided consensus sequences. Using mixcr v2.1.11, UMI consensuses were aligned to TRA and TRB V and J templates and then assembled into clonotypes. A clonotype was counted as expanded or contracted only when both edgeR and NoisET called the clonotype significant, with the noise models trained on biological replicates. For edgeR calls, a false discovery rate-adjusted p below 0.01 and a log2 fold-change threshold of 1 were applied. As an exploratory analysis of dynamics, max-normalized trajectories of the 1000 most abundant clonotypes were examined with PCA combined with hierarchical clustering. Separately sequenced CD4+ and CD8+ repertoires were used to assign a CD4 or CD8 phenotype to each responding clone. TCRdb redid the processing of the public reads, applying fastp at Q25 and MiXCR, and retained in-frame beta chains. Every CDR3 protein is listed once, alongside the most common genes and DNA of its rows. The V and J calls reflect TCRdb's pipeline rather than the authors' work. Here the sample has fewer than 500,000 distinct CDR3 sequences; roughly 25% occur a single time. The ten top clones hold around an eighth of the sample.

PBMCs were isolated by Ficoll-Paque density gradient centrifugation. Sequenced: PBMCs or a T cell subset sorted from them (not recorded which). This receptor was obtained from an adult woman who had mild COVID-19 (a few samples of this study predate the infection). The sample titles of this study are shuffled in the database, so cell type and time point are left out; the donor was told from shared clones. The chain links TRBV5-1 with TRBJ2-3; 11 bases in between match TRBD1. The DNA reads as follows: TGCGCCAGCAGCAAGGGACAGGGGGTTACAGATACGCAGTATTTT. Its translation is CASSKGQGVTDTQYF.